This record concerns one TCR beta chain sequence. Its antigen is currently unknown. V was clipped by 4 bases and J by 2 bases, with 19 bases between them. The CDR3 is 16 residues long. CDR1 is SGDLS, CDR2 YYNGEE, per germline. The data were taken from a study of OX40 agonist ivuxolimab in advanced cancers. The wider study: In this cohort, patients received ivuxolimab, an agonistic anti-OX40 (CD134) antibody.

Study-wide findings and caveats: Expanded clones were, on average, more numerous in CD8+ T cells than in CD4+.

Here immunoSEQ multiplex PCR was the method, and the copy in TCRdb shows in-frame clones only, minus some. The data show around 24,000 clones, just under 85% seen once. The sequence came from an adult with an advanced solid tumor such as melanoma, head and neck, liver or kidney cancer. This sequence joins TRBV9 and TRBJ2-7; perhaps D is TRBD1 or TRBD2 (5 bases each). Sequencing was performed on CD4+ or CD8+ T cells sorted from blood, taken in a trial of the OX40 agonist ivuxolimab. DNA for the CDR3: TGTGCCAGCAGCATCTCAGCGGTGGGGCTTCCCTACGAGCAGTACTTC. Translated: CASSISAVGLPYEQYF.